This record concerns one TCR beta chain sequence. These data come from a study of graft-versus-host responses after intestinal transplantation. Study summary: Tacrolimus plus steroids were given to all recipients for about 3 years, preceded by anti-thymocyte globulin induction.

Sequencing used immunoSEQ multiplex PCR; TCRdb keeps in-frame clones, though not all of them. The sample has 8,600 or so clones, over 25% seen once. Plating combined 200,000 CFSE-labeled responder cells with 200,000 irradiated, violet-dye-labeled stimulator cells. Proliferating responders of the CD3+CD4+ and CD3+CD8+ phenotypes with low CFSE were sorted after the reaction. Study results and limitations: The authors found GvH clones in recipient marrow, some appearing first in ileum or blood. Elevated graft-versus-host to host-versus-graft clonal ratios in allografts were recorded for patients with graft-donor T cell macrochimerism.

Sample: alloreactive CD8+ T cells from a mixed lymphocyte reaction culture, taken before transplantation. Subset described: CFSE-low proliferating T cells sorted from roughly six-day pre-transplant mixed lymphocyte reaction (GvH or HvG direction). The TCR originated in a human patient who was an organ donor for intestinal transplantation.

CDR3 coding DNA: TGCGCCAGCAGCCAAGCCAGGGGGGCTGGAAACACCATATATTTT. It specifies CASSQARGAGNTIYF. The V call is TRBV4-3, the J call TRBJ1-3; TRBD1 matches 7 bases. Per germline, CDR1 LGHNA and CDR2 YSLEER. This CDR3 has 15 amino acids. The V gene end was trimmed by 1 base and the J gene end by 2 bases; junction bases not matched to a gene: 2.